These 9 T cell receptor beta chains came from one sample sequenced in a study of CD8+CD57+ T cells in acquired aplastic anemia. Patients included in sequencing had previously demonstrated CD8+CD57+ cell expansion by flow cytometry. Profiling that covered TCR beta VDJ and CDR3 relied on genomic DNA as its template. TCRdb independently ran MiXCR on the reads; one entry per CDR3 protein. The table shows some 200,000 distinct CDR3 sequences, with roughly half occurring only once. The sample comprised sorted CD4+, CD8+, or CD8+CD57+ T cells (not recorded which) from PBMCs. The receptors originated from a human donor with aplastic anemia.

The DNA of the CDR3 is TGTGCCAGCAGCGGACAAACAGGGTATGGTACGCAGTATTTT. It specifies CASSGQTGYGTQYF. The chain couples TRBV9 to TRBJ2-3; a possible D gene is TRBD1 (6 bases). Trimming left V 3 bases short and J 8 bases short, with 16 bases between. This CDR3 is 14 amino acids long. Germline values: CDR1 SGDLS, CDR2 YYNGEE.

The count of this clonotype is one. The rearrangement joins TRBV6-1 to TRBJ1-6; 7 positions match TRBD1. The V and J ends lost 6 bases and 0 bases, in that order; junction bases with no gene match: 2. Germline V gene data show CDR1 as MNHNS and CDR2 as SASEGT. The CDR3 is 15 residues long. The CDR3 DNA is TGTGCCAGCAGGGGGGACAGCTCCTATAATTCACCCCTCCACTTT. This sequence encodes CASRGDSSYNSPLHF.

This clonotype has a count of ten or more. V is TRBV14 and J is TRBJ2-1; D is perhaps TRBD2 (5 bases). Germline V CDR1 and CDR2: SGHDN, FVKESK. V dropped 5 bases and J dropped 3 bases, with 17 bases sitting between them. This CDR3 contains 16 residues. For the CDR3, the DNA is TGTGCCAGCAGCTCCGGGCGGGCTAGGTACTACAATGAGCAGTTCTTC. Protein: CASSSGRARYYNEQFF.

The gene calls are TRBV4-2 and TRBJ1-5; 9 nucleotides line up with TRBD1. V shed 5 bases and J 6 bases; nucleotides not matched to a gene: 11. Germline assignment: CDR1 LGHNA and CDR2 YNFKEQ. The CDR3 loop spans 16 amino acids. Here the CDR3 DNA reads TGTGCCAGCAGCACTTCGACAGGGGGTTTGGGTCAGCCCCAGCATTTT. It specifies CASSTSTGGLGQPQHF.

This clonotype was detected a few times. The chain is built from TRBV11-3 and TRBJ2-7, with no clear D. The CDR3 sequence is 14 residues long. CDR1 and CDR2 (germline): SGHNT, YENEEA. V lost 0 bases to trimming and J lost 3 bases, with 9 bases between them. CDR3 DNA: TGTGCCAGCAGCTTAGAGAACAGTGGCTACGAGCAGTACTTC. Translating gives CASSLENSGYEQYF.

The count of this clonotype is one. The CDR3 region is CAAGGVDYGYTF. The CDR3 DNA reads as TGTGCTGCCGGGGGTGTGGACTATGGCTACACCTTC. The chain recombines TRBV10-3 with TRBJ1-2; D might be TRBD1 (5 bases). The CDR3 contains 12 residues. CDR1 is ENHRY, CDR2 SYGVKD, per germline.

The chain links TRBV29-1 to TRBJ1-5, with D uncertain. The CDR3 totals 13 residues. Per germline, CDR1 SQVTM and CDR2 ANQGSEA. Trimming removed 6 bases from V and 0 bases from J, with 9 bases in between. The CDR3 sequence is CSVGRDSNQPQHF. In DNA form, the CDR3 reads TGCAGCGTCGGGAGGGATAGCAATCAGCCCCAGCATTTT.

The genes are TRBV2 and TRBJ2-7, with 12 bases aligning to TRBD1. Germline V gene sequence: CDR1 SNHLY, CDR2 FYNNEI. The J segment lost 2 bases and the V segment lost 6 bases, leaving 2 bases of the junction unmatched. There are 14 residues in the CDR3. CDR3 region: CASSGTGGAYEQYF. The CDR3, as DNA: TGTGCCAGCAGCGGGACAGGGGGCGCCTACGAGCAGTACTTC.

This clonotype was picked up a small number of times. V gene TRBV19 combines with J gene TRBJ2-5; no clear D gene. V was pared by 3 bases and J by 5 bases, with 4 bases between. There are 11 residues in the CDR3. Germline CDR1 LNHDA, CDR2 SQIVND (reference sequence). The CDR3 protein is CASSIRETQYF. The DNA of the CDR3 is TGTGCCAGTAGTATCCGGGAGACCCAGTACTTC. The entire variable domain, with the rest obtained from reference TRBV19 and TRBJ2-5, is as follows: DGGITQSPKYLFRKEGQNVTLSCEQNLNHDAMYWYRQDPGQGLRLIYYSQIVNDFQKGDIAEGYSVSREKKESFPLTVTSAQKNPTAFYLCASSIRETQYFGPGTRLLVL.